The 30 T cell receptor beta chains in this list originate from one sample, sequenced in a study of OX40 agonist ivuxolimab in advanced cancers. Libraries were constructed by the immunoSEQ multiplex PCR assay. TCRdb provides this immuneACCESS table in a form limited to in-frame rearrangements. Some clones are lacking; in checked studies, under half of them reflect an unresolved V gene, and why the rest are absent is not known. This sample lists around 37,000 clones; about four fifths were detected once. Of the sample, around 20% falls within the top ten clones. The sample consisted of CD4+ or CD8+ T cells sorted from blood, taken in a trial of the OX40 agonist ivuxolimab. These receptors came from an adult with an advanced solid tumor such as melanoma, head and neck, liver or kidney cancer.

J is TRBJ2-5 and V is TRBV4-1, with unresolved D. This CDR3 has 18 amino acids. Germline V gene data show CDR1 as MGHRA and CDR2 as YSYEKL. V was cut by 0 bases and J by 4 bases, with 21 bases left in between. DNA for the CDR3: TGCGCCAGCAGCCAAGATCGAGTTGGGAACGTTGGGCGAGAGACCCAGTACTTC. Protein: CASSQDRVGNVGRETQYF.

The V and J genes are TRBV19 and TRBJ2-5, with TRBD2 matching over 7 bases. The DNA end lines up better with TRBJ2-7; the J call may be wrong. Germline lookup yields CDR1 LNHDA and CDR2 SQIVND (reference sequence). The CDR3 length is 13 residues. CDR3 residues: CASIGGSSYEQYF. CDR3 coding DNA: TGTGCCAGTATAGGCGGGAGCTCCTACGAGCAGTACTTC.

The genes are TRBV5-1 and TRBJ2-1; D ambiguous. V was shortened by 0 bases and J by 5 bases, with 12 bases between the two germline ends. Germline V gene lookup returns CDR1 SGHRS and CDR2 YFSETQ. The CDR3 runs 15 residues. This CDR3 is CASSLGTVPNNEQFF. The CDR3 DNA reads TGCGCCAGCAGCTTGGGTACCGTGCCTAACAATGAGCAGTTCTTC.

This clone occurred a few times. J is TRBJ1-5 and V is TRBV28, with D perhaps matching TRBD1 (6 bases). Germline V gene data show CDR1 as MDHEN and CDR2 as SYDVKM. The CDR3 runs 16 residues. V was clipped by 5 bases and J by 4 bases, with 18 bases between them. As DNA, the CDR3 is TGTGCCAGCAGTCGCAGGGGAGGGGAAAAAAATCAGCCCCAGCATTTT. This gives the protein CASSRRGGEKNQPQHF. The full variable domain, in which reference TRBV28 and TRBJ1-5 provide the parts outside the CDR3, is DVKVTQSSRYLVKRTGEKVFLECVQDMDHENMFWYRQDPGLGLRLIYFSYDVKMKEKGDIPEGYSVSREKKERFSLILESASTNQTSMYLCASSRRGGEKNQPQHFGDGTRLSIL.

This chain joins TRBV6-6 and TRBJ1-1; D not resolved. Germline V gene sequence: CDR1 MNHNY, CDR2 SVGAGI (reference sequence). The CDR3 is 12 amino acids. The germline V and J ends were trimmed by 2 bases and 8 bases, with 9 bases remaining between them. CDR3 protein: CASSYARLEAFF. In DNA form, the CDR3 reads TGTGCCAGCAGTTACGCCAGATTAGAAGCTTTCTTT.

This clone is labeled medium-sized. This chain connects TRBV5-1 to TRBJ2-2; D might be TRBD1 (6 bases). With 0 bases removed from V and 6 bases from J, the gap between germline ends came to 12 bases. Germline CDR1 is SGHRS and CDR2 is YFSETQ. This CDR3 has 15 residues. CDR3 DNA sequence: TGCGCCAGCAGCTTGGATTTGGGGGCCGCCGGGGAGCTGTTTTTT. Its translation is CASSLDLGAAGELFF.

The chain carries TRBV7-9 and TRBJ1-2, with D unclear. Germline V lookup: CDR1 SEHNR, CDR2 FQNEAQ (reference sequence). The CDR3 is made up of 14 amino acids. Trimming left V 5 bases short and J 4 bases short, with 14 bases between. The CDR3 DNA is TGTGCCAGCAGCCCCCGGACTCTCTTCTATGGCTACACCTTC. As protein: CASSPRTLFYGYTF.

The V call is TRBV7-2, the J call TRBJ2-2; maybe TRBD1 (6 bases). Germline values: CDR1 SGHTA, CDR2 FQGNSA. Trimming took 4 bases from V and 7 from J, leaving 16 bases between them. The CDR3 extends over 15 amino acids. The CDR3: CASSSRQVLSGELFF. The CDR3 region has the DNA TGTGCCAGCAGCTCCCGACAGGTTTTGAGCGGGGAGCTGTTTTTT. Based on the CDR3 plus reference TRBV7-2 and TRBJ2-2, the full variable domain is GAGVSQSPSNKVTEKGKDVELRCDPISGHTALYWYRQSLGQGLEFLIYFQGNSAPDKSGLPSDRFSAERTGGSVSTLTIQRTQQEDSAVYLCASSSRQVLSGELFFGEGSRLTVL.

The CDR3 DNA reads TGCGCCAGCAGTGAGTGGACAGATAGCAATCAGCCCCAGCATTTT. Translating gives CASSEWTDSNQPQHF. The rearrangement uses TRBV10-2 and TRBJ1-5; possible D gene TRBD1, 6 bases. The CDR3 consists of 15 residues. CDR1 and CDR2 from the germline V gene are WSHSY and SAAADI. V gave up 1 base and J gave up 0 bases, with 7 bases separating them.

In its sample, this clone was seen once. The chain recombines TRBV28 with TRBJ1-5; 8 bases map to TRBD1. Germline CDR1 and CDR2: MDHEN and SYDVKM. The J segment lost 5 bases and the V segment lost 2 bases, leaving 5 bases of the junction unmatched. CDR3 size: 15 residues. The CDR3 spells CASSLGYRGDQPQHF. The CDR3 DNA reads as TGTGCCAGCAGTTTAGGTTACAGGGGGGATCAGCCCCAGCATTTT.

V usage is TRBV2 and J usage is TRBJ1-1, with D perhaps matching TRBD1 (5 bases). CDR3 length: 13 amino acids. Trimming took 8 bases from V and 4 from J, leaving 14 bases between them. Germline values: CDR1 SNHLY, CDR2 FYNNEI. CDR3 protein: CASRREGSTEAFF. The CDR3 nucleotides read TGTGCCAGCCGAAGAGAGGGGAGCACTGAAGCTTTCTTT. The full variable domain, completed using reference TRBV2 and TRBJ1-1, is EPEVTQTPSHQVTQMGQEVILRCVPISNHLYFYWYRQILGQKVEFLVSFYNNEISEKSEIFDDQFSVERPDGSNFTLKIRSTKLEDSAMYFCASRREGSTEAFFGQGTRLTVV.

The rearrangement joins TRBV2 to TRBJ2-1; 10 bases are shared with TRBD2. Losses at the gene ends were 3 bases for V and 4 bases for J; bases not matched to a gene: 3. This CDR3 has 15 residues. CDR1 and CDR2 (germline): SNHLY, FYNNEI. The CDR3 spells CASSDGTSVYNEQFF. DNA for the CDR3: TGTGCCAGCAGTGACGGGACTAGCGTTTACAATGAGCAGTTCTTC.

This clone was counted between two and nine times. The CDR3 region has the DNA TGCGCCAGCAGCCGAGAGGGGGCGCGGGACTATGGCTACACCTTC. Translation: CASSREGARDYGYTF. The chain employs TRBV4-1 and TRBJ1-2, with TRBD1 identical over 7 bases. The V gene end was trimmed by 4 bases and the J gene end by 3 bases; junction bases not matched to a gene: 8. The CDR3 has 15 residues. CDR1 and CDR2 from the germline V gene are MGHRA and YSYEKL.

Worth noting for this clone: A far larger clone is just one base off, so this is likely a read error. The chain uses TRBV4-2 and TRBJ2-7; D is possibly TRBD1 or TRBD2 (6 bases each). Germline V CDR1 and CDR2: LGHNA, YNFKEQ. CDR3 length: 16 amino acids. Trimming took 0 bases from V and 3 from J, leaving 15 bases between them. In DNA, the CDR3 is TGTGCCAGCAGCCAAGATTTGTCGGGGGCTGGCTACGAGCAGTACTTC. Protein sequence: CASSQDLSGAGYEQYF.

Judged by abundance, this clone is medium-sized. V gene TRBV5-1 combines with J gene TRBJ2-3; TRBD2 agrees at 7 bases. Germline V gene sequence: CDR1 SGHRS, CDR2 YFSETQ. V lost 2 bases and J lost 6; bases outside the gene matches: 0. CDR3 length: 12 residues. The CDR3 DNA sequence: TGCGCCAGCAGCTTCGGGGGGGATACGCAGTATTTT. Its protein is CASSFGGDTQYF.

The CDR3: CASSEEPGQSYEQYF. The CDR3 DNA is TGTGCCAGCAGTGAAGAGCCGGGACAGTCCTACGAGCAGTACTTC. The chain is built from TRBV6-1 and TRBJ2-7; 7 nucleotides agree with TRBD1. The CDR3 sequence is 15 residues long. Looked up from germline, CDR1 is MNHNS and CDR2 is SASEGT. V shed 1 base and J 1 base; nucleotides not matched to a gene: 4.

The genes are TRBV19 and TRBJ2-1, with 9 bases matching TRBD1. The CDR3 totals 16 residues. Per the germline V gene, CDR1 is LNHDA and CDR2 is SQIVND (reference sequence). The trim removed 5 bases at V and 5 bases at J, leaving 10 bases unmatched. CDR3 coding DNA: TGTGCCAGTAGTTTCTCGGGACAGGGAACCGACAATGAGCAGTTCTTC. This codes for CASSFSGQGTDNEQFF. The whole variable domain, remainder taken from reference TRBV19 and TRBJ2-1, is DGGITQSPKYLFRKEGQNVTLSCEQNLNHDAMYWYRQDPGQGLRLIYYSQIVNDFQKGDIAEGYSVSREKKESFPLTVTSAQKNPTAFYLCASSFSGQGTDNEQFFGPGTRLTVL.

This clone showed up just a few times. The chain combines TRBV20-1 with TRBJ1-1; no reliable D call. Germline V CDR1 and CDR2: DFQATT, SNEGSKA (reference sequence). This CDR3 spans 11 amino acids. Here the CDR3 reads CRPADNTEAFF. The CDR3 DNA reads TGCAGGCCGGCAGATAACACTGAAGCTTTCTTT.

In DNA, the CDR3 is TGCGCCAGCAGCCAAGTTATGGATCAGCCCCAGCATTTT. Translation: CASSQVMDQPQHF. The rearrangement uses TRBV4-1 and TRBJ1-5, with D uncertain. This CDR3 comprises 13 residues. The germline V and J ends were trimmed by 1 base and 5 bases, with 6 bases remaining between them. Germline V lookup: CDR1 MGHRA, CDR2 YSYEKL.

This chain connects TRBV10-3 to TRBJ2-1; 11 positions match TRBD2. V trimming: 10 bases; J trimming: 4 bases; junction bases outside the gene matches: 6. CDR1 is ENHRY and CDR2 is SYGVKD in the germline V gene. The CDR3 totals 14 residues. CDR3 sequence (DNA): TGTGCCACCCTAGGGACTAGCGGTTACAATGAGCAGTTCTTC. Amino acids: CATLGTSGYNEQFF.

V usage is TRBV14 and J usage is TRBJ2-7, with 7 bases identical to TRBD1. The junction had 4 bases not matched to a gene; V was cut back by 0 bases and J by 5 bases. CDR1 is SGHDN and CDR2 is FVKESK in the germline V gene. The CDR3 is made up of 14 amino acids. The CDR3 DNA is TGTGCCAGCAGCCAAGAACAGGGGTGGGACGAGCAGTACTTC. This encodes CASSQEQGWDEQYF.

This clone was recorded once. The CDR3 DNA sequence: TGTGTCAGAAGCTTAGGCAGCCTAAACACTGAAGCTTTCTTT. It yields the protein CVRSLGSLNTEAFF. The chain combines TRBV7-5 with TRBJ1-1. TRBV7-5 is an annotated pseudogene. CDR3 length: 14 residues.

This rearrangement joins TRBV19 to TRBJ2-1, with D perhaps being TRBD1 or TRBD2 (5 bases each). Trimming pared 3 bases from V and 15 bases from J, leaving 24 bases between. Germline V gives CDR1 LNHDA, CDR2 SQIVND (reference sequence). The CDR3 totals 15 residues. CDR3 sequence: CASSITVNPGPSLFF. The CDR3 DNA reads as TGTGCCAGTAGTATTACTGTAAACCCGGGACCTTCACTGTTCTTC. Combining the CDR3 with reference TRBV19 and TRBJ2-1 gives the whole variable domain DGGITQSPKYLFRKEGQNVTLSCEQNLNHDAMYWYRQDPGQGLRLIYYSQIVNDFQKGDIAEGYSVSREKKESFPLTVTSAQKNPTAFYLCASSITVNPGPSLFFGPGTRLTVL.

This clone showed up just once. V is TRBV19 and J is TRBJ1-5; TRBD1 matches at 8 bases. Germline V lookup: CDR1 LNHDA, CDR2 SQIVND (reference sequence). This CDR3 has 16 amino acids. V lost 8 bases to trimming and J lost 4 bases; unmatched junction nucleotides: 13. The CDR3 protein is CASSIQSTGGNQPQHF. The CDR3 nucleotides read TGTGCCAGTTCGATTCAATCTACAGGGGGGAATCAGCCCCAGCATTTT.

This chain links TRBV21-1 with TRBJ1-2. TRBV21-1 is a pseudogene locus. This CDR3 is built from 17 residues. In DNA, the CDR3 is TGTGCCAGCAGCAAAGAATATTCACCCAGGGGCGGGAATGGCTACACCTTC. Its translation is CASSKEYSPRGGNGYTF.

The genes are TRBV5-1 and TRBJ2-5, with D unresolved. The ends were cut back, 1 base at V and 5 bases at J, with 12 bases in the middle. Per the germline V gene, CDR1 is SGHRS and CDR2 is YFSETQ. This CDR3 is 14 amino acids long. The CDR3 is CASSLTTHRETQYF. The DNA of the CDR3 is TGCGCCAGCAGCTTGACTACCCATCGGGAGACCCAGTACTTC.

The chain carries TRBV11-2 and TRBJ2-5; D is perhaps TRBD1 or TRBD2 (6 bases each). Germline assignment: CDR1 SGHAT and CDR2 FQNNGV. This CDR3 spans 12 amino acids. V was trimmed by 8 bases and J by 2 bases, leaving 9 bases between them. The CDR3, as DNA: TGTGCCAGCCGGGGGCAGCAAGAGACCCAGTACTTC. It codes for CASRGQQETQYF.

This chain uses TRBV6-1 with TRBJ1-6; D gene unclear. The CDR3 runs 15 residues. The germline V and J ends were trimmed by 3 bases and 9 bases, with 15 bases remaining between them. Germline V lookup: CDR1 MNHNS, CDR2 SASEGT. CDR3 DNA: TGTGCCAGCAGTGACCATATCAAGGGAAGTTCACCCCTCCACTTT. It translates to CASSDHIKGSSPLHF.

The chain links TRBV7-3 to TRBJ2-2; 8 nucleotides line up with TRBD2. The CDR3 extends over 16 amino acids. V lost 6 bases and J lost 7; bases outside the gene matches: 13. Per germline, CDR1 SGHTA and CDR2 FQGTGA. The CDR3 region is CASSNTGTRDSGELFF. The CDR3 DNA follows: TGTGCCAGCAGTAATACCGGGACTAGGGATAGCGGGGAGCTGTTTTTT.

Worth noting for this clone: An end of the junction does not agree with germline; a read error may underlie this. CDR3 protein: CSAQLGVIF. DNA for the CDR3: TGCAGTGCTCAATTAGGGGTAATCTTT. The V call is TRBV20-1, the J call TRBJ1-1, with D perhaps TRBD1 (5 bases). Germline V gives CDR1 DFQATT, CDR2 SNEGSKA (reference sequence). The CDR3 length is 9 residues.